Below, 32 T cell receptor beta chains from the same sample are listed, as sequenced in a study of blood T cell repertoires in COVID-19. Clones were sequenced by immunoSEQ multiplex PCR, and TCRdb holds only the in-frame ones, with some missing. The sample has more than 90,000 clones; about 81% are singletons. Sequencing used peripheral blood. Source of these receptors: a man aged 55 to 70 with acute or convalescent COVID-19.

The chain links TRBV7-3 to TRBJ1-1; 7 bases line up with TRBD1. This CDR3 is built from 13 residues. The V segment lost 5 bases and the J segment 9 bases; nucleotides outside the gene matches: 9. The V gene's germline CDR1 is SGHTA and CDR2 FQGTGA. The CDR3 DNA reads as TGTGCCAGCAGCCCAACGGGAGGGGGCCAAGCTTTCTTT. Encoded protein: CASSPTGGGQAFF.

In its sample, this clone was seen a few times. The chain recombines TRBV25-1 with TRBJ2-5; D possibly corresponds to TRBD2 (6 bases). Between the trimmed V and J ends, which lost 3 bases and 7 bases, there was a span of 15 bases. CDR1 is MGHDK, CDR2 SYGVNS, per germline. CDR3 length: 14 residues. The CDR3 sequence is CASSEQGGVGTQYF. For the CDR3, the DNA is TGTGCCAGCAGTGAGCAGGGAGGAGTAGGGACCCAGTACTTC.

The rearrangement uses TRBV2 and TRBJ1-2, with no clear D. Germline-derived CDR1 and CDR2 are SNHLY and FYNNEI. This CDR3 is built from 14 residues. V lost 7 bases and J 1 base, leaving 13 bases between the germline ends. CDR3 amino acids: CASTLSEGNYGYTF. CDR3 nucleotide sequence: TGTGCCAGCACCCTGTCTGAGGGTAACTATGGCTACACCTTC.

The chain is built from TRBV4-3 and TRBJ2-1, with unresolved D. With 1 base removed from V and 8 bases from J, the gap between germline ends came to 18 bases. There are 16 residues in the CDR3. Germline V gene lookup returns CDR1 LGHNA and CDR2 YSLEER. The CDR3 protein is CASSQVMSSPADEQFF. The CDR3 DNA sequence: TGCGCCAGCAGCCAAGTTATGTCCAGTCCTGCCGATGAGCAGTTCTTC.

The rearrangement uses TRBV2 and TRBJ1-1, with 10 bases aligning to TRBD1. The V gene end was trimmed by 7 bases and the J gene end by 1 base; junction bases not matched to a gene: 3. CDR3 length equals 14 residues. Germline V gene sequence: CDR1 SNHLY, CDR2 FYNNEI. Written as DNA, the CDR3 is TGTGCCAGCAAAAGGACAGGGGGGAACACTGAAGCTTTCTTT. This translates into CASKRTGGNTEAFF.

V and J are TRBV11-2 and TRBJ2-7, with D uncertain. The CDR3 sequence is 15 residues long. The germline V and J ends were trimmed by 3 bases and 1 base, with 13 bases remaining between them. The germline V gene encodes CDR1 SGHAT and CDR2 FQNNGV. The chain's CDR3 is CASSFAQVLSYEQYF. The DNA of the CDR3 is TGTGCCAGCAGCTTTGCCCAGGTTTTATCCTACGAGCAGTACTTC.

This clone was seen a single time. The rearrangement uses TRBV5-1 and TRBJ2-5; TRBD1 matches at 7 bases. This CDR3 is built from 16 residues. The V segment lost 0 bases and the J segment 1 base; nucleotides outside the gene matches: 6. Germline V gene data show CDR1 as SGHRS and CDR2 as YFSETQ. CDR3 sequence (DNA): TGCGCCAGCAGCTTGGCGGAGACAGGGCCCCAAGAGACCCAGTACTTC. Translating it yields CASSLAETGPQETQYF.

This rearrangement joins TRBV11-2 to TRBJ1-1; D is unclear. V dropped 1 base and J dropped 8 bases, with 8 bases sitting between them. Germline V lookup: CDR1 SGHAT, CDR2 FQNNGV. The CDR3 is 12 residues long. The CDR3 is CASSLVPGEAFF. CDR3 nucleotide sequence: TGTGCCAGCAGCTTAGTTCCGGGGGAAGCTTTCTTT.

The chain recombines TRBV10-1 with TRBJ2-3; the D gene is possibly TRBD2 (6 bases). This CDR3 is built from 16 residues. Trimming removed 0 bases at V and 1 base at J, with 11 bases between. The germline CDR1 and CDR2 sequences are WNHNN and SYGVQD (reference sequence). CDR3 protein: CASSESGLLRTDTQYF. Written as DNA, the CDR3 is TGCGCCAGCAGTGAGTCGGGACTTCTTCGCACAGATACGCAGTATTTT.

This clone came up once. The chain combines TRBV5-4 with TRBJ1-2, with 7 bases identical to TRBD1. V was pared by 2 bases and J by 6 bases, with 4 bases of the junction left unmatched. The CDR3 has 13 residues. Germline V gives CDR1 SGHNT, CDR2 YYREEE (reference sequence). The CDR3: CASSFGTADGYTF. For the CDR3, the DNA is TGTGCCAGCAGCTTCGGGACAGCGGATGGCTACACCTTC.

This chain connects TRBV7-8 to TRBJ2-7; no firm D call. Between the trimmed V and J ends, which lost 2 bases and 4 bases, there was a span of 9 bases. The CDR3 totals 13 residues. Germline V gives CDR1 SGHVS, CDR2 FQNEAQ. The CDR3 region is CASSLTDGYEQYF. In nucleotides, the CDR3 is TGTGCCAGCAGCTTAACTGACGGGTACGAGCAGTACTTC.

The V and J genes are TRBV20-1 and TRBJ1-1, with a weak D call TRBD1 (5 bases). In germline, CDR1 is DFQATT, CDR2 SNEGSKA (reference sequence). This CDR3 is 11 amino acids long. V dropped 4 bases and J dropped 3 bases, with 6 bases sitting between them. This CDR3 is CSAKGDTEAFF. In DNA, the CDR3 is TGCAGTGCTAAAGGGGACACTGAAGCTTTCTTT.

This rearrangement joins TRBV18 to TRBJ2-5, with D perhaps matching TRBD1 (5 bases). The CDR3 covers 16 residues. V shed 4 bases and J shed 1 base, with 16 bases lying between them. Germline V lookup: CDR1 KGHSH, CDR2 LQKENI. The CDR3 DNA is TGTGCCAGCTCACACCGACGGACACGGTCCCAAGAGACCCAGTACTTC. Its protein product is CASSHRRTRSQETQYF.

This rearrangement joins TRBV11-3 to TRBJ1-1, with D possibly matching TRBD1 (6 bases). The germline V gene encodes CDR1 SGHNT and CDR2 YENEEA. The CDR3 is 14 residues long. V gave up 4 bases and J gave up 0 bases, with 9 bases separating them. CDR3 sequence reads: CASSWDNMNTEAFF. The CDR3 coding sequence is TGTGCCAGCAGCTGGGACAATATGAACACTGAAGCTTTCTTT.

This CDR3 is CASSHDRGTMNTEAFF. CDR3 coding DNA: TGTGCCAGCAGCCACGACAGGGGGACCATGAACACTGAAGCTTTCTTT. The V and J genes are TRBV14 and TRBJ1-1; 9 bases fit TRBD1. Germline CDR1 SGHDN, CDR2 FVKESK. With V trimmed by 3 bases and J by 0 bases, 5 bases remained unmatched. The CDR3 has 16 residues.

The V call is TRBV14, the J call TRBJ2-2; 8 bases match TRBD1. This CDR3 contains 15 residues. V trimming: 1 base; J trimming: 5 bases; junction bases outside the gene matches: 3. The germline gives CDR1 SGHDN, CDR2 FVKESK. The CDR3 sequence: CASSQGRGRTGELFF. The CDR3 bases are TGTGCCAGCAGCCAAGGCAGGGGGCGAACCGGGGAGCTGTTTTTT. The complete variable domain, with remaining parts taken from reference TRBV14 and TRBJ2-2, reads EAGVTQFPSHSVIEKGQTVTLRCDPISGHDNLYWYRRVMGKEIKFLLHFVKESKQDESGMPNNRFLAERTGGTYSTLKVQPAELEDSGVYFCASSQGRGRTGELFFGEGSRLTVL.

This rearrangement joins TRBV11-2 to TRBJ1-5, with TRBD1 as a possible D gene (5 bases). V gave up 3 bases and J gave up 7 bases, with 13 bases separating them. Germline CDR1 and CDR2: SGHAT and FQNNGV. The CDR3 has 14 amino acids. The CDR3, as DNA: TGTGCCAGCAGCTTTCCAGGGAACCAACAGCCCCAGCATTTT. It translates to CASSFPGNQQPQHF.

This clone showed up just a few times. This chain uses TRBV7-8 with TRBJ1-6; D might be TRBD1 (5 bases). V was pared by 6 bases and J by 5 bases, with 14 bases between. The germline CDR1 and CDR2 sequences are SGHVS and FQNEAQ. This CDR3 has 15 amino acids. The CDR3 DNA sequence: TGTGCCAGCAGAGGCCCGGGGGGTAATAATTCACCCCTCCACTTT. It encodes CASRGPGGNNSPLHF.

The gene calls are TRBV3-1 (or the pseudogene TRBV3-2) and TRBJ2-7; tentatively, D is TRBD1 (6 bases). The germline CDR1 and CDR2 sequences are LGHDT and YNNKEL (reference sequence). The CDR3 sequence is 15 residues long. Trimming left V 8 bases short and J 2 bases short, with 19 bases between. The DNA for the CDR3 is TGTGCCAGCCCCTGCACAGGGCTGACCACCTACGAGCAGTACGTC. It yields the protein CASPCTGLTTYEQYV.

The chain employs TRBV3-1 (or the pseudogene TRBV3-2) and TRBJ2-1; TRBD2 agrees at 8 bases. The V and J ends lost 2 bases and 7 bases, in that order; junction bases with no gene match: 19. The CDR3 is 19 amino acids. From germline, CDR1 is LGHDT and CDR2 YNNKEL (reference sequence). CDR3 region: CASSQKGTSGTSFRNEQFF. The CDR3 nucleotides are TGTGCCAGCAGCCAAAAAGGTACTTCCGGGACTAGTTTTAGGAATGAGCAGTTCTTC.

This chain connects TRBV7-8 to TRBJ1-2; possibly TRBD1 for D (5 bases). The germline CDR1 and CDR2 sequences are SGHVS and FQNEAQ. The CDR3 length is 15 residues. Trimming cost V 4 bases and J 4 bases, with 16 bases left between them. The CDR3 loop reads CASSSDRNRLYGYTF. The CDR3 nucleotides read TGTGCCAGCAGCTCAGACAGAAACCGACTCTATGGCTACACCTTC.

The gene calls are TRBV5-1 and TRBJ1-6, with unresolved D. Germline assignment: CDR1 SGHRS and CDR2 YFSETQ. The CDR3 spans 15 residues. Trimming removed 0 bases from V and 5 bases from J, with 9 bases in between. CDR3 protein: CASSLGTYNNSPLHF. The CDR3 DNA reads as TGCGCCAGCAGCTTGGGAACTTATAATAATTCACCCCTCCACTTT.

This clone was counted only a few times. This chain links TRBV7-9 with TRBJ1-4, with D perhaps TRBD1 (5 bases). The CDR3 contains 13 residues. Germline lookup yields CDR1 SEHNR and CDR2 FQNEAQ (reference sequence). With 2 bases removed from V and 5 bases from J, the gap between germline ends came to 6 bases. CDR3 amino acids: CASSLNRNEKLFF. In DNA, the CDR3 is TGTGCCAGCAGCTTAAACAGGAATGAAAAACTGTTTTTT.

The chain carries TRBV10-2 and TRBJ2-1; TRBD2 is a possible D gene (6 bases). The V gene lost 4 bases and the J gene lost 2 bases, with 15 bases spanning the gap. The CDR3 totals 16 residues. Germline loops: CDR1 WSHSY, CDR2 SAAADI. The CDR3 is CASSGGLPRAYNEQFF. As DNA, the CDR3 is TGCGCCAGCAGTGGGGGACTGCCCAGGGCCTACAATGAGCAGTTCTTC.

This clone has just a few counts. The chain recombines TRBV3-1 (or the pseudogene TRBV3-2) with TRBJ1-3; TRBD1 might be the D (5 bases). V lost 4 bases to trimming and J lost 8 bases, with 12 bases between them. This CDR3 region has 13 residues. Germline assignment: CDR1 LGHDT and CDR2 YNNKEL (reference sequence). CDR3 residues: CASSRQGGDTIYF. The CDR3, as DNA: TGTGCCAGCAGCCGCCAGGGAGGGGACACCATATATTTT.

This chain connects TRBV11-3 to TRBJ2-5, with 8 bases that match TRBD1. Germline V CDR1 and CDR2: SGHNT, YENEEA. V shed 3 bases and J 5 bases; nucleotides not matched to a gene: 2. The CDR3 covers 13 residues. CDR3 amino acids: CASSFRGRETQYF. CDR3 sequence (DNA): TGTGCCAGCAGCTTCAGGGGGCGGGAGACCCAGTACTTC.

The V gene is TRBV10-2, the J gene TRBJ1-2; 7 positions match TRBD1. Germline CDR1 reads WSHSY; CDR2 reads SAAADI. The CDR3 runs to 15 residues. The J segment lost 4 bases and the V segment lost 2 bases, leaving 7 bases of the junction unmatched. The CDR3 loop is CASSEQGQAAYGYTF. In DNA form, the CDR3 reads TGCGCCAGCAGTGAGCAAGGACAGGCCGCCTATGGCTACACCTTC.

The chain uses TRBV30 and TRBJ1-5, with 7 bases that match TRBD1. V trimming: 4 bases; J trimming: 4 bases; junction bases outside the gene matches: 10. CDR3 size: 15 residues. The V gene's germline CDR1 is GTSNPN and CDR2 SVGIG (reference sequence). CDR3 DNA sequence: TGTGCCTGGACCGAAACTCCAGGGGGAAATCAGCCCCAGCATTTT. It translates to CAWTETPGGNQPQHF.

This clone was seen more than once but under ten times. The chain links TRBV2 to TRBJ2-5, with TRBD2 identical over 7 bases. CDR1 is SNHLY, CDR2 FYNNEI, per germline. The junction had 8 bases not matched to a gene; V was cut back by 2 bases and J by 5 bases. The CDR3 spans 15 residues. Here the CDR3 DNA reads TGTGCCAGCAGTGAACGAGCGGGGTTTGGGGAGACCCAGTACTTC. This encodes CASSERAGFGETQYF. The full variable domain, in which reference TRBV2 and TRBJ2-5 provide the parts outside the CDR3, is EPEVTQTPSHQVTQMGQEVILRCVPISNHLYFYWYRQILGQKVEFLVSFYNNEISEKSEIFDDQFSVERPDGSNFTLKIRSTKLEDSAMYFCASSERAGFGETQYFGPGTRLLVL.

J is TRBJ2-3 and V is TRBV6-2 or TRBV6-3; D remains unclear. Germline V gene lookup returns CDR1 MNHEY and CDR2 SVGEGT. The CDR3 extends over 14 amino acids. Trimming took off 2 bases at V and 5 bases at J, with 11 bases between the two ends. The CDR3 sequence is CASSYSSGVDTQYF. The DNA for the CDR3 is TGTGCCAGCAGTTACAGCTCCGGTGTAGATACGCAGTATTTT.

J is TRBJ1-2 and V is TRBV6-6, with D possibly matching TRBD1 (5 bases). V lost 0 bases, J lost 8 bases, and 13 bases lay in between. The CDR3 sequence is 14 residues long. The germline gives CDR1 MNHNY, CDR2 SVGAGI (reference sequence). DNA of the CDR3: TGTGCCAGCAGTTACTCTTGGGGCGCAGAGGGCTACACCTTC. Residues: CASSYSWGAEGYTF.

This clone was seen a few times. The V call is TRBV30, the J call TRBJ2-5; 8 bases are shared with TRBD1. V gave up 4 bases and J gave up 2 bases; unmatched junction bases: 6. The germline V gene encodes CDR1 GTSNPN and CDR2 SVGIG (reference sequence). The CDR3 runs 14 residues. The CDR3 reads CAWTRQGWQETQYF. The CDR3, as DNA: TGTGCCTGGACCCGACAGGGGTGGCAAGAGACCCAGTACTTC.